This T cell receptor (beta chain) was retrieved from a study of T cells after yellow fever vaccination (dated by TCRdb to about 2019). About the investigation overall: The SMART-Seq v4 Ultra Low Input RNA kit was used to prepare libraries from fractions with low cell numbers. Blood was drawn at multiple timepoints before and after primary and secondary immunization, with bulk PBMC replicates and cell subsets isolated. Two healthy male donors made up the cohort, one aged 18 to 30 years and the other aged 30 to 40 years. Bulk TCR alpha and beta repertoires were sequenced longitudinally to track T-cell clones before and after primary and booster YFV17D yellow fever vaccination.

TCR cDNA was made using 5'RACE template switching, a step that added a universal primer site and unique molecular identifiers. Priming of cDNA synthesis was performed from both the TCR alpha and TCR beta constant segments. Library amplification used two PCR steps, and the second PCR step added sample barcodes and sequencing adapters. Sequencing of the libraries was done on either Illumina HiSeq 2500 (2x100 bp) or NovaSeq (2x150 bp). The study's own analysis went as follows. MIGEC handled demultiplexing of reads and collapsing into UMI consensus sequences, while MiXCR performed V(D)J alignment. Clonotypes responding to the vaccine were identified with edgeR on replicate PBMC samples, with the criteria of FDR below 0.01 and a log2 fold change above 5 up to day 15. Each bulk clonotype received a CD4 or CD8 identity based on whether the sequenced CD4 or CD8 repertoire contained that clonotype at higher abundance. In-frame beta chains were kept once TCRdb had trimmed the public reads at Q25 with fastp and called clones with MiXCR. Identical CDR3 protein sequences are pooled into one entry, listed with their most common genes and DNA. TCRdb's processing, not the study's, gives the V and J calls here. The sample records about 370,000 distinct CDR3 sequences, approximately 10% of which are singletons. Roughly 18% of the sample is taken by the ten largest.

The research as a whole found: Because the study included only a couple of donors, the extent to which the findings can be generalized is limited. The secondary T-cell response was found to be weaker but faster than the primary response, with a peak reached on day 5 rather than on day 15. FACS-sorted repertoires could contain abundant contaminating clonotypes from the bulk population, so computational filtering was required. Most clones expanded after primary vaccination (about 96% of CD4 and around 89% of CD8) were re-detected after the booster, suggesting that broad memory maintenance occurred. A small fraction of clonotypes appeared in both the CD4 and CD8 compartments, likely as a result of convergent recombination.

The cysteine opens and the phenylalanine closes a CDR3 of 14 amino acids. Only CDR3 DNA is held: 42 bases, read in frame from base 1. Between the V and J ends, shortened by 3 bases and 0 bases respectively, the junction contains 8 bases. As concerns this clonotype: Its antigen is unknown. Base qualities are not at hand, and no much larger clone is one base apart.

The treatment or condition label, read with the paper, signifies: live attenuated yellow fever vaccine strain. At every blood-draw timepoint, two biological replicates of bulk PBMCs were collected. A standard Ficoll-Paque protocol was used to isolate PBMCs from peripheral blood. TriZol was used to extract RNA from bulk PBMCs, from CD4 and CD8 fractions, and from dextramer-positive and dextramer-negative fractions. The sample here was PBMCs, taken on the day of the first yellow fever vaccination. The rearranged chain carries TRBV12-3 or TRBV12-4 and TRBJ1-1, with a weak D call of TRBD1 (6 bases match). This clonotype was obtained from a man younger than 30 who received the YFV17D yellow fever vaccine. The DNA sequence is given as TGTGCCAGCAGTTTTGGGGACATGAACACTGAAGCTTTCTTT. This is translated as CASSFGDMNTEAFF.